This T cell receptor beta chain is from a study of blood T cell repertoires in COVID-19. J was trimmed by 11 bases and V by 10 bases; bases with no gene match: 21. The CDR3 sequence is 17 residues long. CDR1 ENHRY and CDR2 SYGVKD come from the germline V gene. Original data processing: Amplification with reference gene primers provided the estimates of nucleated cell counts. The table came from immunoSEQ multiplex PCR; TCRdb's copy has only in-frame clones and leaves some out. That table furnishes V, J and clone size, whereas the DNA furnished D and trimming. The sample has around 260,000 clones, approximately 86% seen once; the top ten hold over 7.5%.

This sequence originates from a man between 35 and 55 years old who had recovered from COVID-19. The sample taken for sequencing was peripheral blood. V usage is TRBV10-3 and J usage is TRBJ2-1; 12 bases are shared with TRBD2. The CDR3 sequence is CATAGPWRLAGGKKQFF. CDR3 coding DNA: TGTGCCACCGCGGGACCCTGGAGGCTAGCGGGAGGGAAGAAGCAGTTCTTC.